The 28 T cell receptor beta chains in this list originate from one sample, sequenced in a study of immune evolution from preneoplasia to lung adenocarcinoma. The protocol was immunoSEQ multiplex PCR, while the TCRdb copy is restricted to in-frame clones and leaves out a portion. The sample carries 9,000 to 10,000 clones, 85% to 90% recorded once. Input material: FFPE invasive lung adenocarcinoma tissue. The receptors here all came from a person aged 65-85 years with invasive lung adenocarcinoma. Some clones in this sample may be carry-over from other donors' samples.

The V call is TRBV11-2, the J call TRBJ2-5; no firm D call. Germline CDR1 is SGHAT and CDR2 is FQNNGV. V lost 1 base, J lost 3 bases, and 18 bases lay in between. This CDR3 contains 17 residues. CDR3 coding DNA: TGTGCCAGCAGCTTAGGGACCAACCCAGTGGGGAAAGAGACCCAGTACTTC. It yields the protein CASSLGTNPVGKETQYF.

The CDR3 bases are TGTGCCAGCAGCTTAGGACAACTGAACACCGGGGAGCTGTTTTTT. It yields the protein CASSLGQLNTGELFF. The rearrangement uses TRBV7-9 and TRBJ2-2; D not resolved. V lost 1 base and J lost 1, with 7 bases in between. CDR3 length equals 15 residues. Per germline, CDR1 SEHNR and CDR2 FQNEAQ (reference sequence).

V is TRBV18 and J is TRBJ2-1; no definite D call. V gave up 5 bases and J gave up 4 bases, with 15 bases separating them. Germline V gene lookup returns CDR1 KGHSH and CDR2 LQKENI. There are 15 residues in the CDR3. CDR3 loop: CASSDWRTSYNEQFF. CDR3 bases: TGTGCCAGCTCAGACTGGCGGACCTCATACAATGAGCAGTTCTTC.

The chain couples TRBV6-5 to TRBJ1-2, with TRBD1 matching 8 bases. V shed 6 bases, J shed 5 bases, and the junction held 5 bases outside the gene matches. CDR1 and CDR2 (germline): MNHEY, SVGAGI. This CDR3 region has 13 residues. The CDR3 here is CASSPQGGYGYTF. The CDR3 nucleotides are TGTGCCAGCAGCCCACAGGGGGGTTATGGCTACACCTTC.

This chain uses TRBV6-4 with TRBJ1-1; no firm D call. V was cut by 5 bases and J by 5 bases, with 12 bases left in between. The CDR3 runs 13 residues. The germline gives CDR1 MRHNA, CDR2 SNTAGT. The CDR3 reads CASSRTLQTEAFF. The CDR3 nucleotides are TGTGCCAGCAGTCGCACGCTTCAGACTGAAGCTTTCTTT.

This clone was recorded only once. This CDR3 reads CASRATGRDTEAFF. CDR3 DNA: TGTGCCAGCAGGGCGACAGGGCGGGACACTGAAGCTTTCTTT. The J gene is TRBJ1-1, the V gene TRBV6-1; 7 bases are a match to TRBD1. This CDR3 spans 14 amino acids. V lost 6 bases, J lost 3 bases, and 7 bases stayed unmatched. The germline gives CDR1 MNHNS, CDR2 SASEGT.

J is TRBJ2-2 and V is TRBV5-1; D is perhaps TRBD2 (5 bases). CDR1 and CDR2 from the germline V gene are SGHRS and YFSETQ. CDR3 length: 15 residues. Trimming shortened V by 2 bases and J by 5 bases, and 13 bases separated the two germline ends. The chain's CDR3 is CASSFAIRGTGELFF. For the CDR3, the DNA is TGCGCCAGCAGCTTCGCAATCCGAGGGACCGGGGAGCTGTTTTTT.

The chain employs TRBV15 and TRBJ2-7; D gene unclear. V was shortened by 0 bases and J by 5 bases, with 8 bases between the two germline ends. CDR1 and CDR2 (germline): LNHNV, YYDKDF (reference sequence). The CDR3 runs to 13 residues. The CDR3 sequence is CATSRDIGDEQYF. For the CDR3, the DNA is TGTGCCACCAGCAGAGATATTGGCGACGAGCAGTACTTC.

The chain joins TRBV30 to TRBJ1-5; no definite D call. The CDR3 spans 14 residues. Germline V CDR1 and CDR2: GTSNPN, SVGIG (reference sequence). Trimming removed 0 bases from V and 7 bases from J, with 13 bases in between. The CDR3: CAWSVGSLRQPQHF. The CDR3 coding sequence is TGTGCCTGGAGTGTAGGGTCCCTTCGGCAGCCCCAGCATTTT.

This sequence joins TRBV4-1 and TRBJ2-1; D is unclear. Germline loops: CDR1 MGHRA, CDR2 YSYEKL. The CDR3 loop spans 14 amino acids. With 4 bases removed from V and 5 bases from J, the gap between germline ends came to 12 bases. This CDR3 reads CASSLLGPHNEQFF. The CDR3 nucleotides read TGCGCCAGCAGCCTGCTAGGCCCCCACAATGAGCAGTTCTTC.

CDR3 protein: CAIDGYTF. CDR3 coding DNA: TGTGCCATCGATGGCTACACCTTC. This chain connects TRBV28 to TRBJ1-2; unclear D gene. The CDR3 is 8 residues long. Trimming cost V 10 bases and J 6 bases, with 3 bases left between them. The germline V gene encodes CDR1 MDHEN and CDR2 SYDVKM.

This clone was found once. CDR3 sequence reads: CASSVVGGGPGDTQYF. The CDR3 DNA is TGTGCCAGCAGCGTAGTTGGGGGAGGGCCGGGAGATACGCAGTATTTT. The chain links TRBV9 to TRBJ2-3, with 7 bases lining up with TRBD2. CDR3 length: 16 residues. Germline CDR1 SGDLS, CDR2 YYNGEE. Trimming cost V 0 bases and J 5 bases; bases outside gene matches: 9. The full variable domain, completed using reference TRBV9 and TRBJ2-3, is DSGVTQTPKHLITATGQRVTLRCSPRSGDLSVYWYQQSLDQGLQFLIQYYNGEERAKGNILERFSAQQFPDLHSELNLSSLELGDSALYFCASSVVGGGPGDTQYFGPGTRLTVL.

With regard to this clone: The junction departs from the called germline gene at one end, perhaps through a read error. This chain links TRBV4-2 with TRBJ1-4, with D hard to call. The CDR3 loop spans 12 amino acids. The germline V gene encodes CDR1 LGHNA and CDR2 YNFKEQ. The CDR3 is CVSSQAVEKLFF. For the CDR3, the DNA is TGTGTCAGCAGCCAAGCCGTTGAAAAACTGTTTTTT.

The chain recombines TRBV11-2 with TRBJ1-1, with D uncertain. Per germline, CDR1 SGHAT and CDR2 FQNNGV. The CDR3 is made up of 12 amino acids. Trimming took 7 bases from V and 8 from J, leaving 14 bases between them. The CDR3 here is CASNLSPTEAFF. In DNA form, the CDR3 reads TGTGCCAGCAACCTAAGTCCGACGGAAGCTTTCTTT.

The rearrangement uses TRBV5-1 and TRBJ2-3, with 9 bases lining up with TRBD1. Losses at the gene ends were 0 bases for V and 2 bases for J; bases not matched to a gene: 1. There are 15 residues in the CDR3. Germline-derived CDR1 and CDR2 are SGHRS and YFSETQ. DNA of the CDR3: TGCGCCAGCAGCTTGGGGGACAGGGACACAGATACGCAGTATTTT. It codes for CASSLGDRDTDTQYF.

The chain has TRBV14 and TRBJ2-3; TRBD1 matches 8 bases. Unmatched junction bases numbered 6, after V lost 3 bases and J lost 1 base. From germline, CDR1 is SGHDN and CDR2 FVKESK. The CDR3 is 16 amino acids. The CDR3, as DNA: TGTGCCAGCAGCCAGCGAGACAGGGGAGGCACAGATACGCAGTATTTT. Translated: CASSQRDRGGTDTQYF.

The chain carries TRBV7-3 and TRBJ2-3; D is tentatively TRBD1 or TRBD2 (5 bases each). This CDR3 is 15 amino acids long. Germline lookup yields CDR1 SGHTA and CDR2 FQGTGA. Trimming left V 2 bases short and J 8 bases short, with 17 bases between. DNA for the CDR3: TGTGCCAGCAGCTTAGATGCCGTCCGGGGCGGTACGCAGTATTTT. Its translation: CASSLDAVRGGTQYF.

V usage is TRBV29-1 and J usage is TRBJ1-2; a weak D match, TRBD1 (6 bases). The CDR3 runs 15 residues. The germline CDR1 and CDR2 sequences are SQVTM and ANQGSEA. V shed 0 bases and J shed 3 bases, with 14 bases lying between them. The DNA for the CDR3 is TGCAGCGTTGAAGAAGGAACAGGGTTGGACTATGGCTACACCTTC. As protein: CSVEEGTGLDYGYTF. Full variable domain (missing parts from reference TRBV29-1 and TRBJ1-2): SAVISQKPSRDICQRGTSLTIQCQVDSQVTMMFWYRQQPGQSLTLIATANQGSEATYESGFVIDKFPISRPNLTFSTLTVSNMSPEDSSIYLCSVEEGTGLDYGYTFGSGTRLTVV.

The gene calls are TRBV4-1 and TRBJ2-7; D might be TRBD1 or TRBD2, each matching 5 bases. Between the trimmed V and J ends, which lost 0 bases and 0 bases, there was a span of 12 bases. CDR1 and CDR2 (germline): MGHRA, YSYEKL. CDR3 size: 16 residues. CDR3 bases: TGCGCCAGCAGCCAAGATCGGGACCCAAGCTCCTACGAGCAGTACTTC. Protein: CASSQDRDPSSYEQYF.

This clone was found once. The chain links TRBV27 to TRBJ2-1, with D possibly TRBD1 on 6 matching bases. This CDR3 spans 14 amino acids. From germline, CDR1 is MNHEY and CDR2 SMNVEV (reference sequence). The V end was cut by 3 bases, the J end by 8 bases, with 14 bases between. The CDR3 reads CASSLVQGKDEQFF. CDR3 DNA: TGTGCCAGCAGTTTGGTGCAGGGGAAGGATGAGCAGTTCTTC.

The CDR3: CASSYSGQMNTEAFF. CDR3 nucleotides: TGTGCCAGCAGTTACTCGGGGCAGATGAACACTGAAGCTTTCTTT. The chain recombines TRBV6-5 with TRBJ1-1, with a tentative D call TRBD1 (5 bases). With 0 bases removed from V and 0 bases from J, the gap between germline ends came to 8 bases. CDR3 length: 15 amino acids. Germline lookup yields CDR1 MNHEY and CDR2 SVGAGI.

The rearrangement links TRBV9 to TRBJ2-1; 10 nucleotides agree with TRBD1. The CDR3 totals 15 residues. V lost 7 bases, J lost 3 bases, and 7 bases stayed unmatched. Germline CDR1 and CDR2: SGDLS and YYNGEE. For the CDR3, the DNA is TGTGCCAGCTCCCTGGACAGGGGGGACTACAATGAGCAGTTCTTC. This encodes CASSLDRGDYNEQFF.

The genes are TRBV30 and TRBJ2-5; D is unresolved. Germline CDR1 reads GTSNPN; CDR2 reads SVGIG (reference sequence). The CDR3 has 12 residues. V lost 6 bases and J 3 bases, leaving 11 bases between the germline ends. CDR3 sequence: CACRLREETQYF. The CDR3 DNA reads as TGTGCCTGCCGACTCCGAGAAGAGACCCAGTACTTC.

This chain links TRBV2 with TRBJ2-7, with a weak D call TRBD1 (6 bases). This CDR3 has 13 residues. Trimming stripped 6 bases from V and 4 bases from J, with 13 bases between. Germline assignment: CDR1 SNHLY and CDR2 FYNNEI. The chain's CDR3 is CASRDSLGYEQYF. CDR3 DNA sequence: TGTGCCAGCAGGGACAGCCTTGGGTACGAGCAGTACTTC.

This clone was seen once. The chain uses TRBV6-1 and TRBJ1-5; a possible D gene is TRBD1 (5 bases). With 1 base removed from V and 7 bases from J, the gap between germline ends came to 17 bases. This CDR3 comprises 16 residues. CDR1 is MNHNS and CDR2 is SASEGT in the germline V gene. The CDR3 loop is CASSEGGGGRRQPQHF. CDR3 nucleotide sequence: TGTGCCAGCAGTGAAGGGGGGGGAGGGCGACGACAGCCCCAGCATTTT.

A few counts support this clone. V gene TRBV5-8 combines with J gene TRBJ2-3; 9 nucleotides line up with TRBD2. Germline-derived CDR1 and CDR2 are SGHTS and YDEGEE. Trimming removed 0 bases from V and 3 bases from J; junction bases left unmatched: 2. CDR3 size: 15 residues. CDR3 nucleotide sequence: TGTGCCAGCAGCTTGGCTAGCGGGAATACAGATACGCAGTATTTT. This encodes CASSLASGNTDTQYF.

The chain is built from TRBV5-4 and TRBJ1-1; D ambiguous. CDR1 and CDR2 (germline): SGHNT, YYREEE (reference sequence). There are 13 residues in the CDR3. Trimming removed 0 bases from V and 5 bases from J, with 8 bases in between. CDR3 coding DNA: TGTGCCAGCAGCTTGGCCCGGGATACTGAAGCTTTCTTT. This codes for CASSLARDTEAFF.

The rearrangement links TRBV18 to TRBJ1-2, with a tentative D call TRBD1 (6 bases). The V end lost 2 bases, the J end lost 4 bases, and 8 bases lay between the germline ends. The V gene's germline CDR1 is KGHSH and CDR2 LQKENI. The CDR3 covers 13 residues. This chain's CDR3 is CASSPGQLYGYTF. CDR3 nucleotides: TGTGCCAGCTCACCAGGACAGCTCTATGGCTACACCTTC.